This record covers a single TCR beta chain. The data originate from a study of control samples from healthy donors and cancer patients. Generated by immunoSEQ multiplex PCR, the TCRdb table keeps only in-frame clones and is missing some. The sample has about 80,000 clones, roughly 86% seen once; the top ten hold 5.5%. The sequence was obtained from a man aged 50 to 60 in good health. What was sequenced was blood.

CDR3 nucleotides: TGTGCCAGCAGCCGGGGTAGGCATAGCAATCAGCCCCAGCATTTT. It encodes CASSRGRHSNQPQHF. This chain uses TRBV27 with TRBJ1-5; no definite D call. Trimming stripped 6 bases from V and 0 bases from J, with 12 bases between. Germline CDR1 MNHEY, CDR2 SMNVEV (reference sequence). This CDR3 is built from 15 residues.